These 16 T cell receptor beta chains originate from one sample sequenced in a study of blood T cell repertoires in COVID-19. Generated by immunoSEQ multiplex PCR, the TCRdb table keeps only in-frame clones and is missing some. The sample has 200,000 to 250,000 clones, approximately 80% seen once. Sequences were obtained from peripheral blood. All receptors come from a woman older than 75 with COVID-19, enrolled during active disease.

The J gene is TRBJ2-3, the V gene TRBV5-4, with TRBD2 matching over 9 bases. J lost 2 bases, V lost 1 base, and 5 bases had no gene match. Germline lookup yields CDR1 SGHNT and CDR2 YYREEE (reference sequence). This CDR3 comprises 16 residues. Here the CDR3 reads CASSLRLAGNTDTQYF. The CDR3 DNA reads TGTGCCAGCAGCTTGCGGCTAGCGGGGAACACAGATACGCAGTATTTT.

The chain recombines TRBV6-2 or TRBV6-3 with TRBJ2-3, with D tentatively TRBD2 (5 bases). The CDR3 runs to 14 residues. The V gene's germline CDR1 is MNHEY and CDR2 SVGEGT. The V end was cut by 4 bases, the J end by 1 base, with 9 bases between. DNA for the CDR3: TGTGCCAGCAGTTTGAGGGCGGGCACAGATACGCAGTATTTT. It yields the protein CASSLRAGTDTQYF.

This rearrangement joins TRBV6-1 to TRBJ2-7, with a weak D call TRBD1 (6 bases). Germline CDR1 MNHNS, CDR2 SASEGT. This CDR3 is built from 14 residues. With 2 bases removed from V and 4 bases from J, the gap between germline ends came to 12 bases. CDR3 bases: TGTGCCAGCAGTGAACGAAACAGGGAATACGAGCAGTACTTC. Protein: CASSERNREYEQYF.

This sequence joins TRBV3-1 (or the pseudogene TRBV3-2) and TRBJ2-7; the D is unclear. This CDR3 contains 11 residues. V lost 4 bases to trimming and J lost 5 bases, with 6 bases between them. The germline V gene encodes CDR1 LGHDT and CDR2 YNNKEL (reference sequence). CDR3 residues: CASSRGNEQYV. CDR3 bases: TGTGCCAGCAGCCGAGGAAACGAGCAGTACGTC.

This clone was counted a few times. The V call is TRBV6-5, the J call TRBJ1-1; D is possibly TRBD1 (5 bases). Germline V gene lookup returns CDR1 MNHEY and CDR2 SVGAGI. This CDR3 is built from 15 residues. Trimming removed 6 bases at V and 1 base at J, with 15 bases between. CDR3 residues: CASRGRGSKNTEAFF. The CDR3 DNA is TGTGCCAGCAGGGGGAGGGGATCGAAGAACACTGAAGCTTTCTTT.

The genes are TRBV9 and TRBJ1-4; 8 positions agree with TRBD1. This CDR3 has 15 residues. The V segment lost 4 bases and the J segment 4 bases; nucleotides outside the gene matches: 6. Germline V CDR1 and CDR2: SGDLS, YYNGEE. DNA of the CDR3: TGTGCCAGCAGCACTAGACAGGGGATTAATGAAAAACTGTTTTTT. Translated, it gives CASSTRQGINEKLFF. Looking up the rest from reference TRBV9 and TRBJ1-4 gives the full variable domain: DSGVTQTPKHLITATGQRVTLRCSPRSGDLSVYWYQQSLDQGLQFLIQYYNGEERAKGNILERFSAQQFPDLHSELNLSSLELGDSALYFCASSTRQGINEKLFFGSGTQLSVL.

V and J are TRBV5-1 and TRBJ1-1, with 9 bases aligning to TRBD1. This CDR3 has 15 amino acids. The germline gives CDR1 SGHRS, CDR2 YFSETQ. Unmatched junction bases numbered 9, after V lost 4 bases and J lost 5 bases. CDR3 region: CASSVNTGGPTEAFF. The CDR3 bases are TGCGCCAGCAGCGTAAATACAGGGGGCCCAACTGAAGCTTTCTTT.

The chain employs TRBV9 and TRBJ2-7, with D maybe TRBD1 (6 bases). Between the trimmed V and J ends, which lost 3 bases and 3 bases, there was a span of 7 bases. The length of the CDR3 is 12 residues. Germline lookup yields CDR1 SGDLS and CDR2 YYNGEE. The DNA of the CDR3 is TGTGCCAGCAGCGGCAGGGGCTACGAGCAGTACTTC. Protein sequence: CASSGRGYEQYF.

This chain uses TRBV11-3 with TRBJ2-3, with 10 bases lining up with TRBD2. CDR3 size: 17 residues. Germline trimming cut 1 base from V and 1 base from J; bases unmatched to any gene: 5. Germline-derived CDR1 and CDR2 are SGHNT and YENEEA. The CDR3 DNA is TGTGCCAGCAGCTTAGTGGGCCTAGCGGGGGGCACAGATACGCAGTATTTT. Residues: CASSLVGLAGGTDTQYF.

CDR3 sequence reads: CATSSQLPRQGLKETQYF. CDR3 nucleotides: TGTGCCACCAGCAGCCAATTACCCCGACAGGGGTTGAAAGAGACCCAGTACTTC. The rearrangement joins TRBV15 to TRBJ2-5; 8 bases map to TRBD1. V shed 3 bases, J shed 3 bases, and the junction held 15 bases outside the gene matches. Germline CDR1 reads LNHNV; CDR2 reads YYDKDF (reference sequence). CDR3 length: 18 amino acids. Full variable domain (rest looked up from reference TRBV15 and TRBJ2-5): DAMVIQNPRYQVTQFGKPVTLSCSQTLNHNVMYWYQQKSSQAPKLLFHYYDKDFNNEADTPDNFQSRRPNTSFCFLDIRSPGLGDTAMYLCATSSQLPRQGLKETQYFGPGTRLLVL.

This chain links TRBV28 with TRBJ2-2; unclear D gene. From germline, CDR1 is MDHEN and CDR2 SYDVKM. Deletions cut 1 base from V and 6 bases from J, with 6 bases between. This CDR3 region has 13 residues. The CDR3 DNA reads TGTGCCAGCAGTTTATCCGGTCCCGGGGAGCTGTTTTTT. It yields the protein CASSLSGPGELFF.

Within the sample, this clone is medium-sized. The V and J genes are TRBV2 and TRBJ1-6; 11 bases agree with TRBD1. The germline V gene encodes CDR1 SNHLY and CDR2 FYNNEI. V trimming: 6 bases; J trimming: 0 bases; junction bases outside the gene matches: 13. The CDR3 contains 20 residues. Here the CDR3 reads CASSSLKPGTGGSYNSPLHF. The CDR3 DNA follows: TGTGCCAGCAGCTCTCTTAAGCCCGGGACAGGGGGCTCCTATAATTCACCCCTCCACTTT. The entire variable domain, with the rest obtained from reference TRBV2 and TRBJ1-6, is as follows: EPEVTQTPSHQVTQMGQEVILRCVPISNHLYFYWYRQILGQKVEFLVSFYNNEISEKSEIFDDQFSVERPDGSNFTLKIRSTKLEDSAMYFCASSSLKPGTGGSYNSPLHFGNGTRLTVT.

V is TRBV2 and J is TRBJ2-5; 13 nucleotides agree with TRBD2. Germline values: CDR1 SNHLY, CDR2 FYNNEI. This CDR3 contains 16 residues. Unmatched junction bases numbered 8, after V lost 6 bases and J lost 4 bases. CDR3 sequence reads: CASSPGLAGVRETQYF. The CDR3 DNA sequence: TGTGCCAGCAGCCCAGGACTAGCGGGGGTAAGAGAGACCCAGTACTTC.

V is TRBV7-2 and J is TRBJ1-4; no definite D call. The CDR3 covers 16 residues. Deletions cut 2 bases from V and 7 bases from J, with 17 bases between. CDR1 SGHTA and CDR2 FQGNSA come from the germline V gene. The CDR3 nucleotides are TGTGCCAGCAGCTTATCTTTAGCCAGTAAGAGTGAAAAACTGTTTTTT. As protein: CASSLSLASKSEKLFF.

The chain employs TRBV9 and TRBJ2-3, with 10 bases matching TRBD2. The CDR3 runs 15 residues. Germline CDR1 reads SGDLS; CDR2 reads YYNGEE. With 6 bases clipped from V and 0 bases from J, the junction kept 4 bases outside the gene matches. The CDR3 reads CASNSGGASTDTQYF. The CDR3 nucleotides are TGTGCCAGCAACAGCGGGGGGGCTAGCACAGATACGCAGTATTTT.

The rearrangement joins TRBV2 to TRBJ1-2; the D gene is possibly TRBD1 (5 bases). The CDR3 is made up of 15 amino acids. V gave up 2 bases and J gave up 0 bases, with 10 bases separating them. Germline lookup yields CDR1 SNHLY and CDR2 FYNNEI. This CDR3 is CASSELDTPNYGYTF. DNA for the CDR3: TGTGCCAGCAGTGAACTGGACACGCCTAACTATGGCTACACCTTC.